The TCR beta chain under discussion was sequenced for a study of blood T cell repertoires in COVID-19. The overall study: COVID-19 samples from acute and convalescent phases originated in the United States, Italy and Spain. From T cells, B-cell-depleted T cells, or PBMCs came the material, which was cDNA or gDNA.

Seattle patient enrollment occurred during active infection, with longitudinal follow-up thereafter. V lost 3 bases, J lost 6 bases, and 16 bases stayed unmatched. Per germline, CDR1 DFQATT and CDR2 SNEGSKA (reference sequence). The CDR3 consists of 16 residues. Sequencing was performed with immunoSEQ multiplex PCR; in TCRdb, only in-frame clones are kept and a portion is missing. The repertoire holds roughly 300,000 clones, 89% seen once, with approximately 1.8% in the top ten. The chain recombines TRBV20-1 with TRBJ1-1; 7 positions match TRBD1. The sample consisted of peripheral blood. The sequence was collected from a woman aged 25 to 45 with COVID-19, enrolled during active disease. The CDR3 protein is CSASRQGRTSQAEAFF. The DNA for the CDR3 is TGCAGTGCTAGTCGACAGGGCAGAACCAGTCAGGCTGAAGCTTTCTTT.